The text below deals with one TCR beta chain. The antigen remains undetermined. Within the sample, other DNA sequences also encode this same CDR3. These data are taken from a study of siplizumab effects on memory and regulatory T cells. Whole-study results and caveats: Alloreactive sequences whose origin lay in unstimulated CD4+ memory cells were significantly reduced by siplizumab. Mappable alloreactive CD4+ clones were on average 68.8% Treg-derived with siplizumab, approximately 30% in controls.

Looked up from germline, CDR1 is SGHDT and CDR2 is YYEEEE. CDR3 length: 14 residues. V lost 5 bases and J lost 2; bases outside the gene matches: 3. Data came from immunoSEQ multiplex PCR; TCRdb stores just in-frame clones and leaves some out. This table holds over 65,000 clones, 95% found once. The rearrangement uses TRBV5-6 and TRBJ2-7; TRBD1 agrees at 11 bases. The sequenced sample was CD8+ T cells sorted from blood. The receptor was derived from a human donor in good health. CDR3 sequence reads: CASSPGQGAYEQYF. CDR3 DNA sequence: TGTGCCAGCAGTCCGGGACAGGGGGCCTACGAGCAGTACTTC.